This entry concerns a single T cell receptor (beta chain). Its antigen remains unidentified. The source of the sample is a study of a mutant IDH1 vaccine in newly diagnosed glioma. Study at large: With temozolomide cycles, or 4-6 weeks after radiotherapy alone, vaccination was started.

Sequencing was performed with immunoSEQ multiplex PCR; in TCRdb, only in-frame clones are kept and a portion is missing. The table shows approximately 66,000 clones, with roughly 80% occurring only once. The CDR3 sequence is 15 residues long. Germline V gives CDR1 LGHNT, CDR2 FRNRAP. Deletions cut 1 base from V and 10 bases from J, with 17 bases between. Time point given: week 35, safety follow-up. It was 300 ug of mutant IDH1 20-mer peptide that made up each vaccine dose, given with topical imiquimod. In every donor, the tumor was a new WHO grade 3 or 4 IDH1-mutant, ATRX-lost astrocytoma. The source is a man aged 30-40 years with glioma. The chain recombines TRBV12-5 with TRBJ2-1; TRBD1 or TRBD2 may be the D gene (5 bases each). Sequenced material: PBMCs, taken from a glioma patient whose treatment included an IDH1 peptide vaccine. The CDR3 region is CASGLGVGRGEEQFF. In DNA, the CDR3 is TGTGCTAGTGGTTTGGGGGTTGGGAGAGGGGAAGAGCAGTTCTTC. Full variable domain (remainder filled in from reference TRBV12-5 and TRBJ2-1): DARVTQTPRHKVTEMGQEVTMRCQPILGHNTVFWYRQTMMQGLELLAYFRNRAPLDDSGMPKDRFSAEMPDATLATLKIQPSEPRDSAVYFCASGLGVGRGEEQFFGPGTRLTVL.